What follows are 10 T cell receptor beta chains derived from one specimen sequenced in a study of shared clonotypes between healthy human individuals. TCRdb's table, derived via immunoSEQ multiplex PCR, lists solely in-frame clones and lacks some. This sample has hundreds of thousands of clones, with approximately 79% found just once. Sequenced: memory CD4+ T cells sorted from blood. Sample subset: CD45RA-negative fraction. These receptors all come from a woman under 40 in good health.

The chain has TRBV6-5 and TRBJ1-2; 7 bases are a match to TRBD1. With 4 bases clipped from V and 1 base from J, the junction kept 0 bases outside the gene matches. Germline V gene sequence: CDR1 MNHEY, CDR2 SVGAGI. The CDR3 length is 13 residues. In DNA form, the CDR3 reads TGTGCCAGCAGTTGGGACAGTAACTATGGCTACACCTTC. Protein product: CASSWDSNYGYTF.

The J gene is TRBJ2-6, the V gene TRBV27; 7 nucleotides line up with TRBD1. With V trimmed by 6 bases and J by 0 bases, 8 bases remained unmatched. There are 17 residues in the CDR3. In germline, CDR1 is MNHEY, CDR2 SMNVEV (reference sequence). DNA for the CDR3: TGTGCCAGCAGAAAAGGGACAGTGAACTCTGGGGCCAACGTCCTGACTTTC. Protein sequence: CASRKGTVNSGANVLTF. Full variable domain (rest looked up from reference TRBV27 and TRBJ2-6): EAQVTQNPRYLITVTGKKLTVTCSQNMNHEYMSWYRQDPGLGLRQIYYSMNVEVTDKGDVPEGYKVSRKEKRNFPLILESPSPNQTSLYFCASRKGTVNSGANVLTFGAGSRLTVL.

The J gene is TRBJ2-4, the V gene TRBV11-2; 11 nucleotides agree with TRBD2. CDR1 and CDR2 (germline): SGHAT, FQNNGV. There are 15 residues in the CDR3. V dropped 5 bases and J dropped 8; count of bases not matched to a gene: 8. CDR3 in amino acids: CASSPTSGSLYIQYF. CDR3 coding DNA: TGTGCCAGCAGCCCCACTAGCGGGAGCTTATACATTCAGTACTTC.

This clone was seen only a few times. The sample has other DNA sequences that encode this CDR3 too. The chain's CDR3 is CASSISGTNTGELFF. The CDR3 DNA sequence: TGTGCCAGTAGTATATCCGGAACGAACACCGGGGAGCTGTTTTTT. This chain joins TRBV19 and TRBJ2-2, with D unresolved. V shed 2 bases and J shed 0 bases, with 7 bases lying between them. This CDR3 comprises 15 residues. Germline values: CDR1 LNHDA, CDR2 SQIVND (reference sequence).

Note on this clone: The same CDR3 also results from other DNA sequences found in this sample. The rearrangement links TRBV10-3 to TRBJ1-5; D remains ambiguous. The CDR3 has 13 amino acids. The V gene lost 9 bases and the J gene lost 3 bases, with 12 bases spanning the gap. CDR1 is ENHRY and CDR2 is SYGVKD in the germline V gene. In nucleotides, the CDR3 is TGTGCCATAAGTCCGGGTCACAATCAGCCCCAGCATTTT. Translating gives CAISPGHNQPQHF.

The rearrangement links TRBV9 to TRBJ1-1, with a weak D call TRBD1 (6 bases). The germline V gene has CDR1 SGDLS and CDR2 YYNGEE. Trimming left V 4 bases short and J 1 base short, with 14 bases between. The CDR3 runs 15 residues. The chain's CDR3 is CASSPRDTKNTEAFF. Written as DNA, the CDR3 is TGTGCCAGCAGCCCCCGGGACACCAAGAACACTGAAGCTTTCTTT.

The V gene is TRBV11-2, the J gene TRBJ1-2; TRBD1 matches 12 bases. Per germline, CDR1 SGHAT and CDR2 FQNNGV. V dropped 4 bases and J dropped 8; count of bases not matched to a gene: 14. The length of the CDR3 is 17 residues. This CDR3 reads CASSYRKPGQGARGYTF. CDR3 sequence (DNA): TGTGCCAGCAGCTATCGAAAGCCGGGACAGGGGGCGCGAGGCTACACCTTC. The full variable domain, in which reference TRBV11-2 and TRBJ1-2 provide the parts outside the CDR3, is EAGVAQSPRYKIIEKRQSVAFWCNPISGHATLYWYQQILGQGPKLLIQFQNNGVVDDSQLPKDRFSAERLKGVDSTLKIQPAKLEDSAVYLCASSYRKPGQGARGYTFGSGTRLTVV.

J is TRBJ2-5 and V is TRBV28, with D possibly matching TRBD2 (6 bases). Germline V lookup: CDR1 MDHEN, CDR2 SYDVKM. With 4 bases removed from V and 2 bases from J, the gap between germline ends came to 11 bases. The CDR3 has 14 amino acids. CDR3: CASSWAGTQETQYF. The CDR3 coding sequence is TGTGCCAGCAGTTGGGCAGGGACTCAAGAGACCCAGTACTTC.

The CDR3 protein is CASSPGGTTRYGYTF. The CDR3, as DNA: TGTGCCAGTAGCCCCGGAGGGACGACTCGATATGGCTACACCTTC. This sequence joins TRBV19 and TRBJ1-2; D perhaps matches TRBD1 (5 bases). The germline CDR1 and CDR2 sequences are LNHDA and SQIVND (reference sequence). This CDR3 comprises 15 residues. V shed 6 bases and J shed 5 bases, with 19 bases lying between them. The complete variable domain, with remaining parts taken from reference TRBV19 and TRBJ1-2, reads DGGITQSPKYLFRKEGQNVTLSCEQNLNHDAMYWYRQDPGQGLRLIYYSQIVNDFQKGDIAEGYSVSREKKESFPLTVTSAQKNPTAFYLCASSPGGTTRYGYTFGSGTRLTVV.

This chain connects TRBV6-5 to TRBJ2-1; the match to TRBD2 covers 9 bases. This CDR3 is built from 16 residues. Germline CDR1 reads MNHEY; CDR2 reads SVGAGI. After removal of 0 bases from V and 10 bases from J, the junction contained 10 bases not matched to a gene. The DNA of the CDR3 is TGTGCCAGCAGTTACTCGTTCCCTAGCGGGACCCAGGAGCAGTTCTTC. Residues: CASSYSFPSGTQEQFF.